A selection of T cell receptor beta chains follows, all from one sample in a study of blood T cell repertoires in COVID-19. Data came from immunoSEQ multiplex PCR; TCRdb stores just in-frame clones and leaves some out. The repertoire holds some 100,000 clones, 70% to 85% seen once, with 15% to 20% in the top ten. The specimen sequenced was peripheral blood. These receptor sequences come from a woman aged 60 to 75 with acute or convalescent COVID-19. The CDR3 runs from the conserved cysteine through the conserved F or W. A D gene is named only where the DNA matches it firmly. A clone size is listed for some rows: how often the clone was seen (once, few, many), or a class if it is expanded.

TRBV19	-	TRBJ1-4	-	TGTGCCAGTAGTATGCGAACAGGGAAGCTGTTTTTT	CASSMRTGKLFF
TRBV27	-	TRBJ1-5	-	TGTGCCAGCATCTACCATAAGAGGAGGGTAAATCAGCCCCAGCATTTT	CASIYHKRRVNQPQHF
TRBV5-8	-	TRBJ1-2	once	TGTGCCAGCAGCATAGACAGGCGCGGCTACACCTTC	CASSIDRRGYTF
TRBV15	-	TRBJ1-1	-	TGTGCCACCAGCAGAGATTTCGGGGAGGCTTTCTTT	CATSRDFGEAFF
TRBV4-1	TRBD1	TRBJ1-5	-	TGCGCCAGCAGCCAAGGTAGGGGGCAAATAATGTCCCAGCCCCAGCATTTT	CASSQGRGQIMSQPQHF
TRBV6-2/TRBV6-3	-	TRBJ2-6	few	TGTGCCAGCAGTGCACGGGGCTCTGGGGCCAACGTCCTGACTTTC	CASSARGSGANVLTF
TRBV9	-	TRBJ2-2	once	TGTGCCAGCAGCGTAGGCGGTAACACCGGGGAGCTGTTTTTT	CASSVGGNTGELFF
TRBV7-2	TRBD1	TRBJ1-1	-	TGTGCCAGCAGCTCCACAGGGGGTAACACTGAAGCTTTCTTT	CASSSTGGNTEAFF
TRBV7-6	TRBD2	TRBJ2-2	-	TGTGCCAGCAGCTTGGGCCGGGGGGAAAACACCGGGGAGCTGTTTTTT	CASSLGRGENTGELFF
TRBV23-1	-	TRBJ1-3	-	TGCGCCAGCAGTCTCTCTCGTGAGACGGAGAGCTCTGGAAACACCATATATTTT	CASSLSRETESSGNTIYF
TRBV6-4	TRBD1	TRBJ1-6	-	TGTGCCAGCAGTGGTCCCCCGGGACAGGGTCCTAGGTCCTATAATTCACCCCTCCACTTT	CASSGPPGQGPRSYNSPLHF
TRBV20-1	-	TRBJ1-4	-	TGCAGTGCTAGTAGGTCTGCAGGGAATGAAAAACTGTTTTTT	CSASRSAGNEKLFF
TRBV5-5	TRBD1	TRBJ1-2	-	TGTGCCAGCAGCTGGACAGGCGCGGGAAGTGGCTACACCTTC	CASSWTGAGSGYTF
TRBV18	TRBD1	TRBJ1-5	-	TGTGCCAGCTCAAGGGCCCGGGACAGAAATCAGCCCCAGCATTTT	CASSRARDRNQPQHF
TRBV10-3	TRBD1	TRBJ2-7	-	TGTGCCATCAGTGAGAAGGGGGCCTCCTACGAGCAGTACTTC	CAISEKGASYEQYF
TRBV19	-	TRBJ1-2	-	TGTGCCAGTAGTGACCTCAGGGGTAGCGGCTACACCTTC	CASSDLRGSGYTF
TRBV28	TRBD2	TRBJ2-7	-	TGTGCCAGCAGTTTCGGCGGGGGGGAAACCTACGAGCAGTACTTC	CASSFGGGETYEQYF
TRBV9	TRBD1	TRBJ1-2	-	TGTGCCAGCAGCCCCTGGACAGGGTCCTATGGCTACACCTTC	CASSPWTGSYGYTF
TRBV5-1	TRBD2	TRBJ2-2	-	TGCGCCCGCAGCGGCGGGGGGGCCAACGGGGAGCTGTTTTTT	CARSGGGANGELFF
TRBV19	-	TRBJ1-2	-	TGTGCCAGTAGTATAGACAATTCTAACTATGGCTACACCTTC	CASSIDNSNYGYTF
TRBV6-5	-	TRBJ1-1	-	TGTGCCAGCAGCCCGCGGGGGAGGACTGAAGCTTTCTTT	CASSPRGRTEAFF
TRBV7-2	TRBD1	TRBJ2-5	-	TGTGCCAGCAGCCGTAAGATCGGGACAGGGGGCCTCCAAGAGACCCAGTACTTC	CASSRKIGTGGLQETQYF
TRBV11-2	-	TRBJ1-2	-	TGTGCCAGCAGCTTAGGTCCAGGGAACTATGGCTACACCTTC	CASSLGPGNYGYTF
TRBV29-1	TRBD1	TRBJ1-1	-	TGCAGCGGACAGGGGAACACTGAAGCTTTCTTT	CSGQGNTEAFF
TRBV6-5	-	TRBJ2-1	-	TGTGCCAGCAGGGGCAGACTAGTGGCTTACAATGAGCAGTTCTTC	CASRGRLVAYNEQFF
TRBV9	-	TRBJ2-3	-	TGTGCCAGCAGCGGCGGGGTGGGGTCAGATACGCAGTATTTT	CASSGGVGSDTQYF
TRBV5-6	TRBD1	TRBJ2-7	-	TGTGCCAGCAGCTCATGGGGGACAGGGAACTACGAGCAGTACTTC	CASSSWGTGNYEQYF
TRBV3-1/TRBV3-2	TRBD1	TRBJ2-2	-	TGTGCCAGCAGCCAGGGACAGGGTCGAGGTGGGATACTCACCGGGGAGCTGTTTTTT	CASSQGQGRGGILTGELFF
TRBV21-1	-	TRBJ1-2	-	TGTGCCAGCAGCAAAGCCCCGGGACAGGGAATCGATTACGGCTACACCTTC	CASSKAPGQGIDYGYTF
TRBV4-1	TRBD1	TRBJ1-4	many	TGCGCCAGCAGCCAAATATCGACAGGGGTTAATGAAAAACTGTTTTTT	CASSQISTGVNEKLFF
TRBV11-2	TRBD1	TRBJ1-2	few	TGTGCCAGCAGCTTAGATTCGGGACAGGGTTATGGCTACACCTTC	CASSLDSGQGYGYTF
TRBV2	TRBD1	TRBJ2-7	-	TGTGCCAGCAGAGGGGACAGTTACGAGCAGTACTTC	CASRGDSYEQYF
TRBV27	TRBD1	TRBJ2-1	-	TGTGCCAGCACCGGACAGGTGAATGAGCAGTTCTTC	CASTGQVNEQFF
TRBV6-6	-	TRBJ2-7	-	TGTGCCAGCAGACCCCAGGGTGCCTACGAGCAGTACTTC	CASRPQGAYEQYF
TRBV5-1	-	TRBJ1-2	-	TGCGCCAGCAGCTTGGCCGCAGGGGAGAACTATGGCTACACCTTC	CASSLAAGENYGYTF
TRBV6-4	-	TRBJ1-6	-	TGTGCCAGCAGCTCAGGCCAGGCAAATTCACCCCTCCACTTT	CASSSGQANSPLHF
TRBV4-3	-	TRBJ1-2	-	TGCGCCAGCAGCCAAGATAGAGTCCGGGGCTACACCTTC	CASSQDRVRGYTF
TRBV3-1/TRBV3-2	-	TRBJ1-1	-	TGTGCCAGCAGCCTAATCGGGGGCACTGAAGCTTTCTTT	CASSLIGGTEAFF
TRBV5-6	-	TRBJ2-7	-	TGTGCCAGCAGCTCTTTGACAGGAATCTACGAGCAGTACTTC	CASSSLTGIYEQYF
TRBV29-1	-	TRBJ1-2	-	TGCAGCGTTGGAAGGGGTGGCTACACCTTC	CSVGRGGYTF
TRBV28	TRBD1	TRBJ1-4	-	TGTGCCAGCAGAACGGAAGGGGGCGCAGGAACTAATGAAAAACTGTTTTTT	CASRTEGGAGTNEKLFF
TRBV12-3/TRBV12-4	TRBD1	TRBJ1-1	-	TGTGCCAGCCAGGGACAGATGAACACTGAAGCTTTCTTT	CASQGQMNTEAFF
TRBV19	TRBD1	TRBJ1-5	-	TGTGCCAGTAGCCGGGGCGGGAACCGGGACAGGGGCAATCAGCCCCAGCATTTT	CASSRGGNRDRGNQPQHF
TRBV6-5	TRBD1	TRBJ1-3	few	TGTGCCAGCAGACTAAGACAGGGGGCTGGAAACACCATATATTTT	CASRLRQGAGNTIYF
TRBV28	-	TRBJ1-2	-	TGTGCCAGCAGGCCAGGGTCGTATGGCTACACCTTC	CASRPGSYGYTF
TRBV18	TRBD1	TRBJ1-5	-	TGTGCCAGCTCCCGGGGACAGGGGGTTGGGCAGCCCCAGCATTTT	CASSRGQGVGQPQHF
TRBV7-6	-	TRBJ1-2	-	TGTGCCAGCAGCTTAGATCTGCTGGCAGGGAAAGTAGATGGCTACACCTTC	CASSLDLLAGKVDGYTF
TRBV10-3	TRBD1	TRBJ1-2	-	TGTGCCATCAGTGAGTCGTTAGGGGGCAACTATGGCTACACCTTC	CAISESLGGNYGYTF
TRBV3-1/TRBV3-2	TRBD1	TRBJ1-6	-	TGTGCCAGCAGCCCCGGGACAGGGCGGGGGAATTCACCCCTCCACTTT	CASSPGTGRGNSPLHF
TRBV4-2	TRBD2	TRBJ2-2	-	TGTGCCAGCAGCCTCTCCCGACTAGCGGGGGGCACCGGGGAGCTGTTTTTT	CASSLSRLAGGTGELFF
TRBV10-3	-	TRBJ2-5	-	TGTGCCATCAGTGAGTCGAGTCGGGGGGCCGGGGAGACCCAGTACTTC	CAISESSRGAGETQYF
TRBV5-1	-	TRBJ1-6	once	TGCGCCAGCAGGACAGCAGATAATTCACCCCTCCACTTT	CASRTADNSPLHF